This passage covers 7 T cell receptor beta chains from one sample sequenced in a study of blood T cell repertoires in COVID-19. Sequencing used immunoSEQ multiplex PCR; TCRdb keeps in-frame clones, though not all of them. The sample includes roughly 300,000 clones, about 83% of them seen just once. Sequenced sample: peripheral blood. The source of these receptors is a woman between 45 and 60 years old with acute or convalescent COVID-19.

The chain is built from TRBV10-3 and TRBJ1-3; 10 bases are a match to TRBD1. CDR3 length: 13 amino acids. Germline values: CDR1 ENHRY, CDR2 SYGVKD. The J segment lost 4 bases and the V segment lost 8 bases, leaving 2 bases of the junction unmatched. DNA of the CDR3: TGTGCCATCGGGACAGGGGCAGGAAACACCATATATTTT. Translating gives CAIGTGAGNTIYF.

This chain connects TRBV5-1 to TRBJ2-3, with 12 nucleotides matching TRBD2. After removal of 2 bases from V and 8 bases from J, the junction contained 15 bases not matched to a gene. Per the germline V gene, CDR1 is SGHRS and CDR2 is YFSETQ. This CDR3 is 18 amino acids long. CDR3 sequence reads: CASSFLPQTSGSGGTQYF. CDR3 sequence (DNA): TGCGCCAGCAGCTTCCTACCTCAGACTAGCGGGAGTGGGGGTACGCAGTATTTT.

The genes are TRBV4-2 and TRBJ2-3; 11 bases match TRBD2. The CDR3 covers 16 residues. Trimming at V came to 4 bases and at J to 4 bases, leaving 7 bases not matched to a gene. Germline CDR1 reads LGHNA; CDR2 reads YNFKEQ. The CDR3 is CASSLTSGRVADTQYF. As DNA, the CDR3 is TGTGCCAGCAGCCTCACTAGCGGGAGAGTCGCAGATACGCAGTATTTT.

The V call is TRBV11-2, the J call TRBJ1-5; D gene ambiguous. V was clipped by 8 bases and J by 0 bases, with 23 bases between them. The V gene's germline CDR1 is SGHAT and CDR2 FQNNGV. The CDR3 has 18 residues. The DNA for the CDR3 is TGTGCCAGCGGCAAAGGCCGGGGAAAAAGCGATAGCAATCAGCCCCAGCATTTT. This encodes CASGKGRGKSDSNQPQHF.

This rearrangement joins TRBV28 to TRBJ2-7; 7 bases fit TRBD1. The CDR3 covers 15 residues. Germline V CDR1 and CDR2: MDHEN, SYDVKM. The V and J ends lost 5 bases and 0 bases, in that order; junction bases with no gene match: 7. CDR3 amino acids: CASSLTTGNSYEQYF. The CDR3 nucleotides are TGTGCCAGCAGTCTCACGACAGGGAACTCCTACGAGCAGTACTTC.

The rearrangement links TRBV7-3 to TRBJ2-3; 8 nucleotides align to TRBD2. CDR3 size: 16 residues. Germline values: CDR1 SGHTA, CDR2 FQGTGA. J was trimmed by 5 bases and V by 1 base; bases with no gene match: 8. Here the CDR3 reads CASSLSSGGRLDTQYF. The DNA of the CDR3 is TGTGCCAGCAGCTTAAGTTCAGGCGGGAGGTTAGATACGCAGTATTTT.

V is TRBV7-9 and J is TRBJ2-7; D is possibly TRBD1 (5 bases). From germline, CDR1 is SEHNR and CDR2 FQNEAQ (reference sequence). The V end was cut by 1 base, the J end by 3 bases, with 10 bases between. The CDR3 covers 14 residues. The CDR3 sequence: CASSLVTGYYEQYF. CDR3 DNA: TGTGCCAGCAGCTTAGTCACAGGCTACTACGAGCAGTACTTC.